This T cell receptor beta chain came from a study of blood T cell repertoires in COVID-19. Study summary: The United States, Italy and Spain supplied acute and convalescent COVID-19 samples. The analysed material was cDNA or gDNA that came from T cells, B-cell-depleted T cells, or PBMCs.

The V gene's germline CDR1 is SGHTA and CDR2 FQGNSA. This CDR3 is 14 amino acids long. Trimming removed 7 bases at V and 0 bases at J, with 11 bases between. Individuals drawn from about 26 US areas were roughly 18 to 95 years old. Only in-frame clones appear in the TCRdb table, and some are missing; sequencing was by immunoSEQ multiplex PCR. The sample records about 390,000 clones, approximately 87% being singletons. The chain employs TRBV7-2 and TRBJ2-3, with D possibly matching TRBD2 (5 bases). This receptor was identified in a woman in her forties or fifties who had recovered from COVID-19. Sequenced input: PBMCs or T cells enriched from blood (not recorded which). The CDR3 DNA sequence: TGTGCCAGCACGGGAATGAGGAGCACAGATACGCAGTATTTT. This translates into CASTGMRSTDTQYF.